This paragraph reports one TCR beta chain. Its specific antigen is unknown. The sample holds no much larger clone one base away, and base qualities are not on file. This sample was included in a study of shared clonotypes between healthy human individuals (dated by TCRdb to 2020 to 2021). For the study in its entirety: A few men and two women, aged 18 to 49 years, made up the cohort. Per donor, three plates each were used for CD4 naive and CD4 memory, two for CD8 naive, and one for CD8 memory. Blood TCR repertoires of about 5 healthy adults were deeply sequenced to estimate repertoire size and the extent of clonotype sharing between individuals. Different laboratories and diverse techniques were used to prepare libraries and sequence TCR repertoires, to increase sequencing depth and limit assay-specific biases. Leukapheresis yielded between about 0.85 and 10 billion PBMCs per donor.

The CDR3 goes from the cysteine to the phenylalanine over 15 residues. The DNA shown is the 45-base CDR3, in frame from base 1. The germline V gene yields SGDLS for CDR1 and YYNGEE for CDR2. V drops 4 bases and J drops 3 bases, leaving 13 bases in between. The research as a whole found: Rarefaction of sorted-subset datasets indicated incomplete sequencing despite the large sequencing depth. About 5% of naive CD4, 3.5% of naive CD8, about 2.4% of memory CD4, and around 0.42% of memory CD8 clonotypes were shared across four donors. Larger estimated clonotype richness was generally found for naive subsets than for memory subsets. Higher generation probabilities were observed for clonotypes shared by all four sorted-subset donors than for non-shared clonotypes. Sampling was restricted to blood, and TCR repertoires in tissues likely differ from the TCR repertoires found in blood. Because the study included only a small number of donors, the genetic and exposure-history diversity represented was limited. Based on pairwise subsampling, the degree of clonotype sharing among donors was expected to be affected by sequencing depth.

TCR CDR3 regions were amplified from genomic DNA by multiplex PCR using the deep immunoSEQ assay. For each cell subset, the extracted genomic DNA was distributed evenly across all wells of several immunoSEQ 96-well plates, and each plate served as one replicate. For sorted subsets, each replicate PCR was loaded with approximately 200 ng genomic DNA, equivalent to some 31,000 T cell genomes. Purified libraries were measured with a Qubit 3.0 fluorometer, size-checked on a Bioanalyzer 2100, and measured again with the KAPA Library Quantification kit. Every immunoSEQ 96-well plate was sequenced on a dedicated single-read 150-cycle Illumina NextSeq 550 flow cell. The paper's data handling went like this. Because only junctional sequences without quality scores were contained in the immunoSEQ output, filtering matching that applied to full-length reads could not be performed. Sequences were annotated with PyIR, a Python wrapper for IgBLAST v1.9, and V/J genes and CDR3 were assigned using IMGT germline references. Reads were removed for weak V/J assignments (E-value above 1e-6), missing CDR3, stop codons, out-of-frame junctions, or ambiguous translated residues. V3J clonotypes were defined as sequences sharing an identical inferred V gene, J gene, and CDR3 amino acid sequence. Percentage overlap between repertoires was calculated by dividing the number of shared unique clonotypes by the size of the smaller repertoire. RTK rarefaction, the Chao1 estimator, and Recon v2.1 estimates of unobserved clonotypes were used to assess repertoire richness. Generation probabilities were computed with OLGA for all TCRbeta clonotypes obtained by the gDNA method from a handful of donors. TCRdb stores this immuneACCESS table with in-frame sequences only. Part of the clones is absent; in the studies checked, under half of the shortfall reflects unresolved V genes, and no reason is known for the rest. V and J calls and clone size follow that table, whereas D and trimming were derived from the DNA. The sample has 1.5 million to 2.5 million clones on record, around 96% of them singletons. Jointly, the top ten make up approximately 1.2% of the sample.

CD8 naive samples were obtained by positive selection for CCR7 among CD45RO-negative cells, yielding a CD45RA+CCR7+ population from which TemRA cells were excluded. Healthy HIV-negative adults with no recently reported acute infections or vaccinations were included as donors. Only Caucasian adults living in Nashville, Tennessee, USA were represented among the donors. Blood was collected by leukapheresis, and PBMCs were isolated by Ficoll-Histopaque density gradient centrifugation and then cryopreserved in liquid nitrogen vapor phase. Analytical flow cytometry was used to check the purity and quantity of every magnetically sorted T cell population. Genomic DNA was isolated from every sorted fraction and measured by UV absorbance on a Nanodrop 2000c.

The chain was built from TRBV9 and TRBJ2-2; the D gene identity is not certain. The TCR sequence derives from a man aged 18-30 years in good health. The specimen sequenced was naive CD8+ T cells sorted from blood. Sample cell subset or site, as interpreted from the label and publication: CD45RA+CCR7+. CDR3 sequence: CASSSNIWDTGELFF. The nucleotide sequence reads as follows: TGTGCCAGCAGCAGCAATATTTGGGACACCGGGGAGCTGTTTTTT.